The 15 T cell receptor beta chains below all came from one sample that was sequenced in a study of CD8+ T cells in alopecia areata. The sequencing template was cDNA reverse transcribed from extracted RNA. This table comes from immunoSEQ multiplex PCR, and its TCRdb copy is limited to in-frame clones, with some not included. The sample lists over 25,000 clones; about 83% were seen once. The sample was NKG2D-low CD8+ T cells sorted from blood. The receptor set was obtained from a human donor with alopecia areata.

The V gene is TRBV29-1, the J gene TRBJ2-3; D uncertain. The CDR3 extends over 10 amino acids. Between the trimmed V and J ends, which lost 5 bases and 7 bases, there was a span of 7 bases. Germline V lookup: CDR1 SQVTM, CDR2 ANQGSEA. The DNA for the CDR3 is TGCAGCGTTTCGAGGAATACGCAGTATTTT. The encoded protein is CSVSRNTQYF.

This chain uses TRBV7-6 with TRBJ2-1, with 9 bases identical to TRBD2. This CDR3 spans 15 amino acids. V lost 3 bases to trimming and J lost 4 bases; unmatched junction nucleotides: 4. Germline CDR1 and CDR2: SGHVS and FNYEAQ. CDR3 DNA: TGTGCCAGCAGCTTGGGCGGGGGGGCTTACAATGAGCAGTTCTTC. It specifies CASSLGGGAYNEQFF.

This rearrangement joins TRBV6-4 to TRBJ2-3; no clear D gene. The CDR3 is made up of 15 amino acids. Trimming stripped 3 bases from V and 6 bases from J, with 16 bases between. CDR1 MRHNA and CDR2 SNTAGT come from the germline V gene. The CDR3 is CASSESERVSDTQYF. The CDR3 DNA follows: TGTGCCAGCAGTGAAAGTGAAAGGGTCTCTGATACGCAGTATTTT.

The V and J genes are TRBV7-2 and TRBJ2-1; no clear D. V lost 4 bases, J lost 4 bases, and 11 bases lay in between. This CDR3 is built from 14 residues. Germline CDR1 and CDR2: SGHTA and FQGNSA. CDR3 in amino acids: CASSSRLGYNEQFF. CDR3 nucleotide sequence: TGTGCCAGCAGCTCACGGCTCGGATACAATGAGCAGTTCTTC.

The chain uses TRBV7-8 and TRBJ2-3, with D possibly being TRBD1 (6 bases). The CDR3 loop spans 15 amino acids. V dropped 5 bases and J dropped 5 bases, with 17 bases sitting between them. The V gene's germline CDR1 is SGHVS and CDR2 FQNEAQ. The CDR3: CASSPSSTGKDTQYF. DNA for the CDR3: TGTGCCAGCAGCCCCAGCAGTACAGGGAAAGATACGCAGTATTTT.

The chain joins TRBV15 to TRBJ2-5; possible D gene TRBD2, 5 bases. Trimming left V 5 bases short and J 0 bases short, with 10 bases between. The CDR3 runs to 14 residues. The germline CDR1 and CDR2 sequences are LNHNV and YYDKDF (reference sequence). The chain's CDR3 is CATSRRGYQETQYF. As DNA, the CDR3 is TGTGCCACCAGCCGTCGGGGATACCAAGAGACCCAGTACTTC. The whole variable domain, filled in from reference TRBV15 and TRBJ2-5, reads DAMVIQNPRYQVTQFGKPVTLSCSQTLNHNVMYWYQQKSSQAPKLLFHYYDKDFNNEADTPDNFQSRRPNTSFCFLDIRSPGLGDTAMYLCATSRRGYQETQYFGPGTRLLVL.

Regarding this clone: The junction departs from the called germline gene at one end, perhaps through a read error. The chain uses TRBV29-1 and TRBJ2-1, with D tentatively TRBD1 (5 bases). The CDR3 is made up of 13 amino acids. CDR1 is SQVTM, CDR2 ANQGSEA, per germline. The CDR3: CSVDTGYDNEQLF. The DNA for the CDR3 is TGCAGCGTTGATACAGGATATGACAATGAGCAGCTCTTC.

The chain joins TRBV5-1 to TRBJ2-7, with 10 bases identical to TRBD2. This CDR3 has 16 amino acids. The germline gives CDR1 SGHRS, CDR2 YFSETQ. The V and J ends lost 4 bases and 2 bases, in that order; junction bases with no gene match: 9. The DNA for the CDR3 is TGCGCCAGCAGCCCCATTACAGCGGGAGGGCCCTACGAGCAGTACTTC. It specifies CASSPITAGGPYEQYF.

The gene calls are TRBV30 and TRBJ2-7; D is perhaps TRBD1 or TRBD2 (5 bases each). The V gene lost 0 bases and the J gene lost 8 bases, with 17 bases spanning the gap. The CDR3 loop spans 14 amino acids. Germline CDR1 reads GTSNPN; CDR2 reads SVGIG (reference sequence). The chain's CDR3 is CAWSVRGDGSKQYF. In DNA form, the CDR3 reads TGTGCCTGGAGTGTCCGAGGGGATGGATCGAAGCAGTACTTC.

The CDR3: CASTPSGNEQFF. The CDR3 bases are TGTGCCAGCACACCGTCGGGGAATGAGCAGTTCTTC. The chain recombines TRBV6-6 with TRBJ2-1, with D perhaps TRBD2 (5 bases). The V gene lost 7 bases and the J gene lost 7 bases, with 11 bases spanning the gap. This CDR3 is built from 12 residues. From germline, CDR1 is MNHNY and CDR2 SVGAGI (reference sequence).

V and J are TRBV6-4 and TRBJ2-1; D might be TRBD1 (6 bases). Germline assignment: CDR1 MRHNA and CDR2 SNTAGT. Trimming removed 6 bases from V and 9 bases from J, with 21 bases in between. CDR3 length: 15 amino acids. The CDR3 bases are TGTGCCAGCAGCCCAGCTTGGGGGCCCTTGGGTGAGCAGTTCTTC. Protein product: CASSPAWGPLGEQFF.

The rearrangement links TRBV7-6 to TRBJ2-7; D perhaps matches TRBD1 (6 bases). The CDR3 is 14 residues long. V lost 5 bases and J 5 bases, leaving 16 bases between the germline ends. Per the germline V gene, CDR1 is SGHVS and CDR2 is FNYEAQ. CDR3 sequence: CASSQLNQGNEQYF. The CDR3 coding sequence is TGTGCCAGCAGCCAGTTGAATCAGGGGAACGAGCAGTACTTC.

The rearrangement joins TRBV2 to TRBJ1-1; D ambiguous. The V gene lost 0 bases and the J gene lost 8 bases, with 10 bases spanning the gap. Per germline, CDR1 SNHLY and CDR2 FYNNEI. This CDR3 spans 13 amino acids. As DNA, the CDR3 is TGTGCCAGCAGTGAAGCCCCCGGCGAGGAAGCTTTCTTT. It translates to CASSEAPGEEAFF.

The rearrangement joins TRBV5-1 to TRBJ2-1; perhaps TRBD2 as D (6 bases). V lost 4 bases, J lost 0 bases, and 11 bases lay in between. This CDR3 has 15 residues. CDR1 is SGHRS, CDR2 YFSETQ, per germline. The CDR3 is CASSLLASSYNEQFF. Here the CDR3 DNA reads TGCGCCAGCAGCCTACTAGCCAGCTCCTACAATGAGCAGTTCTTC. Filled out from reference TRBV5-1 and TRBJ2-1, the complete variable domain reads KAGVTQTPRYLIKTRGQQVTLSCSPISGHRSVSWYQQTPGQGLQFLFEYFSETQRNKGNFPGRFSGRQFSNSRSEMNVSTLELGDSALYLCASSLLASSYNEQFFGPGTRLTVL.

The chain recombines TRBV10-2 with TRBJ2-7, with D unresolved. The germline CDR1 and CDR2 sequences are WSHSY and SAAADI. The CDR3 is 11 amino acids. Between the trimmed V and J ends, which lost 7 bases and 3 bases, there was a span of 7 bases. DNA for the CDR3: TGCGCCAGCATGTGGGACTACGAGCAGTACTTC. Encoded protein: CASMWDYEQYF.